These 29 T cell receptor beta chains were sequenced from one sample in a study of T cell repertoires in cytomegalovirus infection. Their antigens are not known. TCRdb reprocessed the reads with MiXCR, giving one entry per CDR3 protein. The repertoire consists of some 310,000 distinct CDR3 sequences, with 20% to 30% occurring once and the leading ten covering about an eighth. This material consisted of cultured PBMCs, taken from culture after CMV antigen stimulation. The origin of the receptors is a human donor in good health (CMV status not recorded). Some clones in this sample may be carry-over from other donors' samples.

The sample holds a few counts of this clonotype. The chain has TRBV6-5 and TRBJ1-3; D remains ambiguous. V lost 0 bases, J lost 4 bases, and 4 bases lay in between. Germline V lookup: CDR1 MNHEY, CDR2 SVGAGI. This CDR3 is 13 amino acids long. The CDR3 region has the DNA TGTGCCAGCAGTTACTCGAAGGGAAACACCATATATTTT. Its translation is CASSYSKGNTIYF.

The J gene is TRBJ1-5, the V gene TRBV2; 8 nucleotides align to TRBD1. Germline lookup yields CDR1 SNHLY and CDR2 FYNNEI. Trimming took 6 bases from V and 2 from J; bases not matched to a gene: 6. The CDR3 spans 15 residues. The CDR3 sequence: CASSPTGAGNQPQHF. The CDR3 DNA reads TGTGCCAGCAGCCCGACAGGGGCCGGCAATCAGCCCCAGCATTTT.

V gene TRBV2 combines with J gene TRBJ2-3; TRBD2 matches 13 bases. Trimming took 7 bases from V and 6 from J; bases not matched to a gene: 7. Germline CDR1 SNHLY, CDR2 FYNNEI. The CDR3 has 15 residues. The CDR3 DNA reads TGTGCCAGCAACTGGGGACTAGCGGGACGTGATACGCAGTATTTT. This gives the protein CASNWGLAGRDTQYF.

The chain links TRBV6-2 or TRBV6-3 to TRBJ2-5; TRBD2 agrees at 14 bases. The CDR3 spans 16 residues. Germline CDR1 is MNHEY and CDR2 is SVGEGT. The V and J ends lost 6 bases and 5 bases, in that order; junction bases with no gene match: 8. CDR3 coding DNA: TGTGCCAGCAGCTCAGGACTAGCGGGAGGAAGGGAGACCCAGTACTTC. Protein: CASSSGLAGGRETQYF.

This clonotype was counted once. The V and J genes are TRBV9 and TRBJ1-1; 9 bases map to TRBD1. Per germline, CDR1 SGDLS and CDR2 YYNGEE. V shed 4 bases, J shed 2 bases, and the junction held 6 bases outside the gene matches. This CDR3 has 15 amino acids. The CDR3 DNA reads TGTGCCAGCAGCACGGACAGGGGCCCAAACACTGAAGCTTTCTTT. Translation gives CASSTDRGPNTEAFF.

This clonotype was seen only once. No conserved phenylalanine or tryptophan is present at the end of the CDR3, so a read error is the likely explanation. This rearrangement joins TRBV7-2 to TRBJ2-5, with 9 bases identical to TRBD2. The CDR3 consists of 15 residues. Germline lookup yields CDR1 SGHTA and CDR2 FQGNSA. The V segment lost 3 bases and the J segment 5 bases; nucleotides outside the gene matches: 7. CDR3 in DNA: TGTGCCAGCAGCTTTTTAGCGGGAGCCGGCGAGACCCAGTACCTC. It specifies CASSFLAGAGETQYL.

The chain carries TRBV10-3 and TRBJ2-5; 12 positions match TRBD1. The CDR3 has 16 amino acids. The J segment lost 5 bases and the V segment lost 4 bases, leaving 8 bases of the junction unmatched. Germline values: CDR1 ENHRY, CDR2 SYGVKD. The CDR3 is CAISAGTGGLEETQYF. The CDR3 coding sequence is TGTGCCATCAGTGCAGGGACAGGGGGCCTCGAGGAGACCCAGTACTTC.

The chain carries TRBV7-2 and TRBJ2-3; 9 bases are a match to TRBD1. CDR1 is SGHTA and CDR2 is FQGNSA in the germline V gene. CDR3 length: 14 amino acids. With 6 bases clipped from V and 5 bases from J, the junction kept 6 bases outside the gene matches. The CDR3 DNA follows: TGTGCCAGCAGACGCGGGACAGGGATAGATACGCAGTATTTT. As protein: CASRRGTGIDTQYF.

This clonotype was seen more than once but under ten times. This chain uses TRBV11-3 with TRBJ2-1; tentative D call: TRBD1 (5 bases). Germline lookup yields CDR1 SGHNT and CDR2 YENEEA. The CDR3 has 14 residues. The ends were cut back, 8 bases at V and 4 bases at J, with 15 bases in the middle. CDR3 DNA: TGTGCCAGCTCATTAGAGCAGGGTTACAATGAGCAGTTCTTC. Protein sequence: CASSLEQGYNEQFF.

This clonotype occurred many times. The chain has TRBV7-4 and TRBJ2-1; TRBD2 aligns across 8 bases. V lost 3 bases to trimming and J lost 4 bases; unmatched junction nucleotides: 11. The CDR3 covers 17 residues. Germline V gene lookup returns CDR1 SGHVT and CDR2 SQSDAQ. This CDR3 is CASSFNLSGNEYNEQFF. CDR3 nucleotides: TGTGCCAGCAGCTTTAACCTTAGCGGGAACGAGTACAATGAGCAGTTCTTC. The whole variable domain, remainder taken from reference TRBV7-4 and TRBJ2-1, is GAGVSQSPRYKVAKRGRDVALRCDSISGHVTLYWYRQTLGQGSEVLTYSQSDAQRDKSGRPSGRFSAERPERSVSTLKIQRTEQGDSAVYLCASSFNLSGNEYNEQFFGPGTRLTVL.

This chain joins TRBV12-3 or TRBV12-4 and TRBJ2-1, with a possible D match to TRBD2 (6 bases). This CDR3 is 13 amino acids long. The V end was cut by 7 bases, the J end by 6 bases, with 13 bases between. CDR3 residues: CASTPGLPNEQFF. CDR3 nucleotides: TGTGCCAGCACCCCGGGACTCCCCAATGAGCAGTTCTTC.

This clonotype was observed a few times. The chain is built from TRBV6-2 or TRBV6-3 and TRBJ1-5, with D maybe TRBD1 (6 bases). The CDR3 extends over 13 amino acids. The V end was cut by 4 bases, the J end by 6 bases, with 10 bases between. Germline loops: CDR1 MNHEY, CDR2 SVGEGT. The DNA of the CDR3 is TGTGCCAGCAGTTTTCGGGGGCGTCAGCCCCAGCATTTT. Its translation is CASSFRGRQPQHF.

This clonotype showed up just a few times. The chain employs TRBV4-1 and TRBJ1-6; 7 bases fit TRBD1. Germline lookup yields CDR1 MGHRA and CDR2 YSYEKL. The CDR3 contains 18 residues. Losses at the gene ends were 1 base for V and 9 bases for J; bases not matched to a gene: 15. CDR3 bases: TGCGCCAGCAGCCAAGCACCCCACTTGGACAGGCGGCCTTCACCCCTCCACTTT. This encodes CASSQAPHLDRRPSPLHF.

Many counts were recorded for this clonotype. The rearrangement joins TRBV7-6 to TRBJ2-1, with D perhaps TRBD1 (6 bases). The CDR3 is 15 residues long. V shed 1 base and J shed 2 bases, with 9 bases lying between them. Germline V lookup: CDR1 SGHVS, CDR2 FNYEAQ. CDR3 protein: CASSLEGQTYNEQFF. The CDR3 DNA sequence: TGTGCCAGCAGCTTAGAAGGACAGACCTACAATGAGCAGTTCTTC.

This chain connects TRBV10-3 to TRBJ2-2; unclear D gene. CDR1 is ENHRY and CDR2 is SYGVKD in the germline V gene. V dropped 8 bases and J dropped 0 bases, with 10 bases sitting between them. The CDR3 extends over 14 amino acids. CDR3 amino acids: CAIGQLANTGELFF. The CDR3 DNA sequence: TGTGCCATCGGGCAGCTCGCGAACACCGGGGAGCTGTTTTTT.

This chain links TRBV12-3 or TRBV12-4 with TRBJ2-1; TRBD2 aligns across 8 bases. This CDR3 comprises 18 residues. V lost 4 bases and J lost 1; bases outside the gene matches: 12. The CDR3 reads CASSYAGGKLSSYNEQFF. CDR3 bases: TGTGCCAGCAGTTATGCGGGAGGTAAACTAAGTTCCTACAATGAGCAGTTCTTC.

This rearrangement joins TRBV4-1 to TRBJ2-3; no definite D call. The CDR3 is 18 residues long. Germline assignment: CDR1 MGHRA and CDR2 YSYEKL. Trimming cost V 0 bases and J 3 bases, with 19 bases left between them. The CDR3 region is CASSQDPTIFTVTDTQYF. CDR3 DNA sequence: TGCGCCAGCAGCCAAGATCCGACGATATTTACCGTAACAGATACGCAGTATTTT.

The V call is TRBV12-3 or TRBV12-4, the J call TRBJ2-7; maybe TRBD2 (6 bases). V was trimmed by 8 bases and J by 0 bases, leaving 14 bases between them. CDR3 length equals 14 residues. In nucleotides, the CDR3 is TGTGCCAGCCGGGGACTGGGGAGCTCCTACGAGCAGTACTTC. This gives the protein CASRGLGSSYEQYF.

The CDR3 DNA follows: TGTGCCAGCAGGTTGACAGGGGTGAATTCACCCCTCCACTTT. Translating it yields CASRLTGVNSPLHF. The chain employs TRBV7-2 and TRBJ1-6, with 8 bases fitting TRBD1. V shed 6 bases, J shed 7 bases, and the junction held 5 bases outside the gene matches. CDR3 length: 14 amino acids. Germline V gives CDR1 SGHTA, CDR2 FQGNSA. Combining the CDR3 with reference TRBV7-2 and TRBJ1-6 gives the whole variable domain GAGVSQSPSNKVTEKGKDVELRCDPISGHTALYWYRQSLGQGLEFLIYFQGNSAPDKSGLPSDRFSAERTGGSVSTLTIQRTQQEDSAVYLCASRLTGVNSPLHFGNGTRLTVT.

This chain links TRBV7-3 with TRBJ2-2, with TRBD1 matching 7 bases. This CDR3 spans 14 amino acids. Unmatched junction bases numbered 5, after V lost 5 bases and J lost 5 bases. Germline V gives CDR1 SGHTA, CDR2 FQGTGA. CDR3: CASSVTGRTGELFF. The CDR3 bases are TGTGCCAGCAGCGTGACAGGGCGTACCGGGGAGCTGTTTTTT.

The table lists this clonotype with many counts. This chain uses TRBV7-2 with TRBJ2-3; D possibly matches TRBD1 or TRBD2 (5 bases each). Trimming pared 6 bases from V and 1 base from J, leaving 23 bases between. This CDR3 has 18 amino acids. Germline CDR1 and CDR2: SGHTA and FQGNSA. The CDR3 here is CASSLYLIWGPGTDTQYF. In DNA, the CDR3 is TGTGCCAGCAGTTTATACCTCATTTGGGGACCAGGCACAGATACGCAGTATTTT.

This clonotype was detected only a few times. This chain links TRBV12-3 or TRBV12-4 with TRBJ2-3, with TRBD2 matching over 9 bases. V trimming: 8 bases; J trimming: 0 bases; junction bases outside the gene matches: 9. The CDR3 extends over 16 amino acids. The CDR3 is CASPPGLAGSTDTQYF. CDR3 in DNA: TGTGCCAGCCCTCCGGGGCTAGCGGGAAGCACAGATACGCAGTATTTT.

The chain couples TRBV5-1 to TRBJ2-7, with D possibly being TRBD2 (5 bases). The CDR3 sequence is 12 residues long. With 4 bases removed from V and 5 bases from J, the gap between germline ends came to 10 bases. CDR1 is SGHRS and CDR2 is YFSETQ in the germline V gene. This CDR3 is CASSREGDEQYF. CDR3 sequence (DNA): TGCGCCAGCAGCCGAGAGGGTGACGAGCAGTACTTC.

This clonotype was seen a few times. The CDR3 reads CASRQQGAEAFF. The CDR3 coding sequence is TGTGCCAGCAGACAACAGGGGGCTGAAGCTTTCTTT. This chain connects TRBV28 to TRBJ1-1, with 8 positions matching TRBD1. J gave up 6 bases and V 6 bases, and 3 bases lay outside the gene matches. This CDR3 is built from 12 residues. Germline V gene data show CDR1 as MDHEN and CDR2 as SYDVKM.

The table lists this clonotype with many counts. The rearrangement joins TRBV11-2 to TRBJ1-4; TRBD1 agrees at 7 bases. This CDR3 region has 14 residues. V lost 4 bases, J lost 8 bases, and 7 bases stayed unmatched. Looked up from germline, CDR1 is SGHAT and CDR2 is FQNNGV. The CDR3 DNA is TGTGCCAGCAGCTCGGGACAGTTTTCGGAAAAACTGTTTTTT. Translation gives CASSSGQFSEKLFF.

This clonotype was counted only a few times. V usage is TRBV27 and J usage is TRBJ2-7; the match to TRBD2 covers 9 bases. With 5 bases clipped from V and 7 bases from J, the junction kept 12 bases outside the gene matches. The length of the CDR3 is 15 residues. Germline CDR1 and CDR2: MNHEY and SMNVEV (reference sequence). CDR3 protein: CASSANRGLALEQYV. The DNA of the CDR3 is TGTGCCAGCAGTGCTAATCGAGGACTAGCGCTAGAGCAGTACGTC.

This clonotype was observed many times. CDR3 DNA sequence: TGTGCCAGCAGCCTGACTAGCGGTGCGAATGAGCAGTTCTTC. Translating gives CASSLTSGANEQFF. The chain employs TRBV7-9 and TRBJ2-1; 9 nucleotides align to TRBD2. V lost 5 bases to trimming and J lost 7 bases; unmatched junction nucleotides: 6. Germline assignment: CDR1 SEHNR and CDR2 FQNEAQ (reference sequence). This CDR3 is 14 amino acids long.

The CDR3 DNA is TGTGCCAGCAGTACCGAGGGATTTCAGCCCCAGCATTTT. The encoded protein is CASSTEGFQPQHF. The chain recombines TRBV12-3 or TRBV12-4 with TRBJ1-5, with D uncertain. This CDR3 spans 13 amino acids. V was clipped by 5 bases and J by 6 bases, with 11 bases between them.

This clonotype was recorded at least ten times. V usage is TRBV7-2 and J usage is TRBJ2-3; D gene unclear. V gave up 0 bases and J gave up 0 bases, with 4 bases separating them. Germline V gene lookup returns CDR1 SGHTA and CDR2 FQGNSA. The CDR3 length is 14 residues. Written as DNA, the CDR3 is TGTGCCAGCAGCTTAGCTTTAAGCACAGATACGCAGTATTTT. Encoded protein: CASSLALSTDTQYF.